These 13 T cell receptor beta chains share one sample of origin, sequenced in a study of cytomegalovirus exposure and HLA in healthy donors. Clones were read by immunoSEQ multiplex PCR, and TCRdb kept only the in-frame ones, dropping some. The sample records some 120,000 clones, about 83% being singletons. Sequencing was performed on PBMCs. The receptors were gathered from a woman aged 30 to 39 in good health and CMV-seronegative.

This chain connects TRBV7-2 to TRBJ2-3, with 7 nucleotides matching TRBD2. In germline, CDR1 is SGHTA, CDR2 FQGNSA. V was pared by 3 bases and J by 5 bases, with 2 bases of the junction left unmatched. The CDR3 sequence is 13 residues long. The chain's CDR3 is CASSFGGVDTQYF. The DNA for the CDR3 is TGTGCCAGCAGCTTTGGGGGGGTAGATACGCAGTATTTT.

This chain uses TRBV2 with TRBJ2-3, with unresolved D. Trimming stripped 1 base from V and 10 bases from J, with 6 bases between. CDR3 length: 11 residues. In germline, CDR1 is SNHLY, CDR2 FYNNEI. CDR3 sequence reads: CASSEVSSQYF. The DNA of the CDR3 is TGTGCCAGCAGTGAAGTATCTTCGCAGTATTTT.

This rearrangement joins TRBV11-1 to TRBJ2-5; 12 bases align to TRBD2. V lost 5 bases, J lost 5 bases, and 9 bases stayed unmatched. In germline, CDR1 is SGHAT, CDR2 FQDESV (reference sequence). This CDR3 has 16 residues. CDR3 amino acids: CASSLRTSGAWETQYF. In nucleotides, the CDR3 is TGTGCCAGCAGCCTACGGACTAGCGGGGCGTGGGAGACCCAGTACTTC.

CDR3: CAISNPREGNSNTEAFF. The CDR3 DNA is TGTGCCATCAGCAACCCCAGAGAGGGCAACTCGAACACTGAAGCTTTCTTT. The chain combines TRBV10-3 with TRBJ1-1; D remains ambiguous. The CDR3 contains 17 residues. The ends were cut back, 6 bases at V and 1 base at J, with 21 bases in the middle. Germline CDR1 is ENHRY and CDR2 is SYGVKD.

This clone was observed once. The chain joins TRBV25-1 to TRBJ1-4, with 8 bases that match TRBD1. Germline V gene sequence: CDR1 MGHDK, CDR2 SYGVNS. Trimming took 3 bases from V and 8 from J; bases not matched to a gene: 5. This CDR3 region has 14 residues. The CDR3 nucleotides are TGTGCCAGCAGTGAGCAACAGGGGGGAGAAAAACTGTTTTTT. Protein product: CASSEQQGGEKLFF.

The chain couples TRBV5-4 to TRBJ1-6; D remains unclear. The V end lost 5 bases, the J end lost 7 bases, and 13 bases lay between the germline ends. Germline assignment: CDR1 SGHNT and CDR2 YYREEE (reference sequence). This CDR3 has 14 residues. This CDR3 is CASRKDFRNSPLHF. CDR3 nucleotide sequence: TGTGCCAGCAGGAAGGACTTTCGGAATTCACCCCTCCACTTT.

The sample holds one count of this clone. The rearrangement links TRBV30 to TRBJ2-3, with TRBD2 identical over 10 bases. Germline lookup yields CDR1 GTSNPN and CDR2 SVGIG (reference sequence). The CDR3 loop spans 16 amino acids. Trimming removed 0 bases from V and 0 bases from J; junction bases left unmatched: 3. The CDR3 DNA reads as TGTGCCTGGAGTGTTGGACTAGCGGATAGCACAGATACGCAGTATTTT. It specifies CAWSVGLADSTDTQYF.

The rearrangement joins TRBV4-3 to TRBJ1-2; D unclear. V was trimmed by 0 bases and J by 8 bases, leaving 19 bases between them. The CDR3 runs 16 residues. The germline gives CDR1 LGHNA, CDR2 YSLEER. CDR3 DNA sequence: TGCGCCAGCAGCCAAGATTACCCAGGAGGGAACATAGGCTACACCTTC. Translated: CASSQDYPGGNIGYTF.

The chain uses TRBV21-1 and TRBJ1-1. TRBV21-1 is assigned pseudogene status. The CDR3 is 12 residues long. The CDR3 DNA reads TGTGCCAGCAGCAAGAGGCCTCGGAAAGCTTTCTTT. It codes for CASSKRPRKAFF.

This chain links TRBV11-2 with TRBJ2-1; D perhaps matches TRBD1 (6 bases). Germline values: CDR1 SGHAT, CDR2 FQNNGV. The V end was cut by 4 bases, the J end by 2 bases, with 12 bases between. This CDR3 has 15 amino acids. The CDR3: CASSSTGNPYNEQFF. CDR3 coding DNA: TGTGCCAGCAGCTCTACAGGGAATCCCTACAATGAGCAGTTCTTC.

The rearrangement joins TRBV5-6 to TRBJ2-3, with TRBD2 identical over 9 bases. Trimming took 4 bases from V and 3 from J; bases not matched to a gene: 6. Germline CDR1 and CDR2: SGHDT and YYEEEE. There are 15 residues in the CDR3. Here the CDR3 reads CASSLAGLRTDTQYF. CDR3 nucleotide sequence: TGTGCCAGCAGCCTAGCGGGGCTACGGACAGATACGCAGTATTTT.

The chain carries TRBV2 and TRBJ2-1; 8 nucleotides line up with TRBD2. The CDR3 loop spans 15 amino acids. From germline, CDR1 is SNHLY and CDR2 FYNNEI. V was clipped by 10 bases and J by 4 bases; unmatched bases: 12. This chain's CDR3 is CATSSRGAGYNEQFF. Written as DNA, the CDR3 is TGTGCCACCTCCTCGCGGGGGGCAGGGTACAATGAGCAGTTCTTC.

This chain connects TRBV7-9 to TRBJ1-1, with D possibly TRBD1 on 5 matching bases. Germline assignment: CDR1 SEHNR and CDR2 FQNEAQ (reference sequence). Deletions cut 5 bases from V and 3 bases from J, with 19 bases between. The CDR3 is made up of 16 amino acids. CDR3 nucleotide sequence: TGTGCCAGCAGCCCCGTAGGGGCAGCCTCAGACACTGAAGCTTTCTTT. This sequence encodes CASSPVGAASDTEAFF.